Listed here is a single TCR beta chain. This sample was taken from a study of blood T cell repertoires in COVID-19. Overall study context: Both acute and convalescent COVID-19 samples were obtained from the United States, Italy and Spain. Sources were T cells, B-cell-depleted T cells, or PBMCs; the material itself was cDNA or gDNA.

As handled by the study authors: Using reference gene primer amplification, nucleated cell counts were estimated. Sequencing was performed with immunoSEQ multiplex PCR; in TCRdb, only in-frame clones are kept and a portion is missing. Clone size and V and J calls were adopted from that table, with D and trimming inferred from the DNA. The table records 150,000 to 200,000 clones, roughly 84% of them present only once. This CDR3 is 15 amino acids long. Losses at the gene ends were 1 base for V and 1 base for J; bases not matched to a gene: 1. Germline lookup yields CDR1 KGHSH and CDR2 LQKENI. What was sequenced was peripheral blood. This sequence was found in a woman over 75 with acute or convalescent COVID-19. The V call is TRBV18, the J call TRBJ2-3; TRBD1 agrees at 8 bases. CDR3 bases: TGTGCCAGCTCACCACAGGACAGGGGCACAGATACGCAGTATTTT. This codes for CASSPQDRGTDTQYF.